The present T cell receptor (beta chain) was sequenced within a study of early T cells in non-severe SARS-CoV-2 infection. Trimming left V 6 bases short and J 7 bases short, with 22 bases between. The CDR3 contains 15 residues. From germline, CDR1 is MNHEY and CDR2 SVGAGI. This clonotype has at least ten counts. Individual cDNA molecules carried attached unique molecular identifiers. TCRdb recomputed calls from the 5' RACE reads with MiXCR, one row per CDR3 protein. The sample has 55,000 to 75,000 distinct CDR3 sequences, 12% seen once; the top ten hold approximately 1.7%. The rearrangement uses TRBV6-5 and TRBJ2-7; D gene unclear. The material sequenced was whole blood. This clonotype originated in an adult who was a healthcare worker with PCR-confirmed SARS-CoV-2 infection or an uninfected control (not recorded which). The CDR3 here is CASSPSPRRQWEQYF. The CDR3 coding sequence is TGTGCCAGCAGCCCGAGCCCACGCCGTCAATGGGAGCAGTACTTC.